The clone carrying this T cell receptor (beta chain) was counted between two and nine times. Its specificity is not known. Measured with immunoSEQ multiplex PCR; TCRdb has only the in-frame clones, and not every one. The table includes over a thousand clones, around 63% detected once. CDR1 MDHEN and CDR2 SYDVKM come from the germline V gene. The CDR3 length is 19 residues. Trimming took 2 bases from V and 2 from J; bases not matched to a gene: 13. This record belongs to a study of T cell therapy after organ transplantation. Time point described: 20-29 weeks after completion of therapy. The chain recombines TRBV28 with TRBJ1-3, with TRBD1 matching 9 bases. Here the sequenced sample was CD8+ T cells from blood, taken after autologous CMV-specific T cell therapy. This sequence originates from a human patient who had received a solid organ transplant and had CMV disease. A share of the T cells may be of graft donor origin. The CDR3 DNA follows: TGTGCCAGCAGTTTAGTCCCCTGGACCGGGACAGGGCCTGGAAACACCATATATTTT. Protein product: CASSLVPWTGTGPGNTIYF.